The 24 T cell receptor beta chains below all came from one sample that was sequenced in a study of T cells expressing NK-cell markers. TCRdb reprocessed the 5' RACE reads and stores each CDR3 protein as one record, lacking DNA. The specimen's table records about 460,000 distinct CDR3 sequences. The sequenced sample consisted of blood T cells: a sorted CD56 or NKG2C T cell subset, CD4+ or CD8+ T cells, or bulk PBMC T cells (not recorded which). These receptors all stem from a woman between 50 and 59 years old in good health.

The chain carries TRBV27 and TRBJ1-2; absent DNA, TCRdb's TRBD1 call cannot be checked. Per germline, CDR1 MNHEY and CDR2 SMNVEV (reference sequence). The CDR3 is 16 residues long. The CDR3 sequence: CASSPRGQGANYGYTF.

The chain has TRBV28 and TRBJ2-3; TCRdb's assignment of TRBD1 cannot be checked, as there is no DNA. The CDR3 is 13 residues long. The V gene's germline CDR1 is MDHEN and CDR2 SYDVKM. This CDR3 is CASSDGRGDTQYF.

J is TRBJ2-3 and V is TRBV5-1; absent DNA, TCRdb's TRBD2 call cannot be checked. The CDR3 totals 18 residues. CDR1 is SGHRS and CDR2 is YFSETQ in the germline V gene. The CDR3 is CASSRNPGLAANTDTQYF.

This CDR3 reads CASSLASSGGVSSYEQYF. This chain connects TRBV5-1 to TRBJ2-7; TCRdb reports TRBD1, a call that lacks DNA to check it against. CDR3 length equals 18 residues. CDR1 is SGHRS and CDR2 is YFSETQ in the germline V gene.

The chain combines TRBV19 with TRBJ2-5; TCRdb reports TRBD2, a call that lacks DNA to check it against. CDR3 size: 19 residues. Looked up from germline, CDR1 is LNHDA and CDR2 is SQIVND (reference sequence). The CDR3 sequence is CASSISRLAGVPTQETQYF.

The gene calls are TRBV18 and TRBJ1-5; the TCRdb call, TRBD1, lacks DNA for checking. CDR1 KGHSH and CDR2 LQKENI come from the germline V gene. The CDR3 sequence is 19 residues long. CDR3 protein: CASSRAGTGGSGSNQPQHF.

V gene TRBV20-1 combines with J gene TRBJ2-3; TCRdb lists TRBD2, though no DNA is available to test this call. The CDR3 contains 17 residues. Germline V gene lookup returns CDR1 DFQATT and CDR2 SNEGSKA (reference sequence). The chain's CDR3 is CSANPGTSGVFTDTQYF.

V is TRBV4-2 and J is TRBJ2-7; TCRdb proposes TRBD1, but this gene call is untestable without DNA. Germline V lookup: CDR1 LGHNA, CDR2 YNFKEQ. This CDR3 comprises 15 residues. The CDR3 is CASSQEALSAYEQYF.

This chain's CDR3 is CASSQGQGGYEQFF. The chain couples TRBV11-2 to TRBJ2-1; there is no DNA to check the TCRdb D call of TRBD1. Germline assignment: CDR1 SGHAT and CDR2 FQNNGV. The CDR3 extends over 14 amino acids. Looking up the rest from reference TRBV11-2 and TRBJ2-1 gives the full variable domain: EAGVAQSPRYKIIEKRQSVAFWCNPISGHATLYWYQQILGQGPKLLIQFQNNGVVDDSQLPKDRFSAERLKGVDSTLKIQPAKLEDSAVYLCASSQGQGGYEQFFGPGTRLTVL.

The CDR3 loop reads CASSREGPGEKLFF. This chain links TRBV5-1 with TRBJ1-4. The V gene's germline CDR1 is SGHRS and CDR2 YFSETQ. The CDR3 is 14 residues long.

CDR3: CAAWRDRGVLTYNEQFF. The chain employs TRBV21-1 and TRBJ2-1; there is no DNA to check the TCRdb D call of TRBD1. TRBV21-1 is a documented pseudogene. This CDR3 region has 17 residues.

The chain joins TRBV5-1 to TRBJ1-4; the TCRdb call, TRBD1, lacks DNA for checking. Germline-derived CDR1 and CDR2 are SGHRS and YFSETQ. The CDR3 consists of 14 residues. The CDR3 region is CASTLNRNNEKLFF.

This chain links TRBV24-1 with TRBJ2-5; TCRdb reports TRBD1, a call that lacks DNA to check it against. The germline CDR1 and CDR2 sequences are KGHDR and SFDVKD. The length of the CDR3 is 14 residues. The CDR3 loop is CATSDDRTGETQYF.

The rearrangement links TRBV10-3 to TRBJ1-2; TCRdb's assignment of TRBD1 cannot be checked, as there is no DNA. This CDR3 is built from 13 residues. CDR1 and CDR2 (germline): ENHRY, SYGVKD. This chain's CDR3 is CAIPGQGRDGYTF.

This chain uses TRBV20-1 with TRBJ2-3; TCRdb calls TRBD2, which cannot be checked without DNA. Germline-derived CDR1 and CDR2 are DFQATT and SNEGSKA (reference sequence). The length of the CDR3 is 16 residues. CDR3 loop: CSAARRVAASTDTQYF.

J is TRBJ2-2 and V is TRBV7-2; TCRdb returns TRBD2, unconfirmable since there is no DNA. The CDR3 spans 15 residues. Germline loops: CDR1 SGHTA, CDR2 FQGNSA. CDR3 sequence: CASSPGGVNTGELFF.

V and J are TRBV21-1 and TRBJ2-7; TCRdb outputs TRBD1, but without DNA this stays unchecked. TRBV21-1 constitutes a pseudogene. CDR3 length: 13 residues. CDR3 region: CASSPGEAGEQYF.

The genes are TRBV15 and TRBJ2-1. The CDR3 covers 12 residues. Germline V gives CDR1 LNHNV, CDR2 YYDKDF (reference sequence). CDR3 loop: CATSRGRDSQFF.

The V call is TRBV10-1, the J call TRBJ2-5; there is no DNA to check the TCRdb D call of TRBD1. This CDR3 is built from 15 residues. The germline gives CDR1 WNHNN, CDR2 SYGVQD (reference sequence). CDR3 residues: CASNRGGGPQETQYF.

This CDR3 reads CSATPPGRISSYNEQFF. V is TRBV20-1 and J is TRBJ2-1; TCRdb's D call of TRBD2 is untestable without DNA. Germline V gene sequence: CDR1 DFQATT, CDR2 SNEGSKA (reference sequence). The CDR3 is 17 amino acids.

The CDR3 sequence is CASGPTSGRQETQYF. V usage is TRBV5-1 and J usage is TRBJ2-5; TCRdb's D gene call, TRBD2, goes unchecked for lack of DNA. This CDR3 is built from 15 residues. In germline, CDR1 is SGHRS, CDR2 YFSETQ.

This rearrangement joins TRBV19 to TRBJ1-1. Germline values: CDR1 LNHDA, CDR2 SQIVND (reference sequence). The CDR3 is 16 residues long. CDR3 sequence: CASSIGGLGTAVEAFF.

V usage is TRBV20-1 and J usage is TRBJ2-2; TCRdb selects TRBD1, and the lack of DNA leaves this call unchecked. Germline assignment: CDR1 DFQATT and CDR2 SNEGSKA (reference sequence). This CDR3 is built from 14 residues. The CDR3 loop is CSANRDRRGGELFF.

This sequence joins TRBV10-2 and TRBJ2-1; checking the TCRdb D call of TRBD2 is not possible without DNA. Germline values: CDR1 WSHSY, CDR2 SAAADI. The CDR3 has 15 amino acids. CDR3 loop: CASRPSGRSYNEQFF.